Listed below are T cell receptor beta chains from one sample, sequenced in a study of regulatory T cells in long-lasting Graves disease. TCRdb recomputed calls from the multiplex PCR reads with MiXCR, one row per CDR3 protein. The table has more than 650,000 distinct CDR3 sequences, 25% to 35% seen once. The starting material was peripheral blood mononuclear cells (PBMCs), obtained when the disease was refractory, from a patient treated with antithyroid drugs. The receptors originated from a female donor with Graves disease. Each CDR3 is given with its conserved first and last residue. A D gene is named only where the DNA matches it firmly. A clone size is listed for some rows: how often the clone was seen (once, few, many), or a class if it is expanded.

CASRLQVNSGNTIYF,TGTGCCAGCAGATTACAGGTGAACTCTGGAAACACCATATATTTT,TRBJ1-3,.,TRBV12-3/TRBV12-4,.
CASSLNLAGVTGELFF,TGTGCCAGCAGCTTAAACTTAGCGGGAGTCACCGGGGAGCTGTTTTTT,TRBJ2-2,TRBD2,TRBV11-2,few
CASSFLSLGNQPQHF,TGTGCCAGCAGTTTCCTAAGCCTGGGCAATCAGCCCCAGCATTTT,TRBJ1-5,.,TRBV28,many
CATSGGGLNHEQYF,TGTGCCACCAGCGGCGGGGGACTGAACCACGAGCAGTACTTC,TRBJ2-7,TRBD2,TRBV15,.
CASSLLREPETQYF,TGTGCCAGCAGCTTGTTGCGGGAGCCAGAGACCCAGTACTTC,TRBJ2-5,TRBD2,TRBV11-2,many
CARRHEDKHYEQYF,TGTGCCCGCCGACACGAAGACAAGCACTACGAGCAGTACTTC,TRBJ2-7,.,TRBV2,.
CSVETGGNSEAFF,TGCAGCGTTGAAACAGGGGGGAACTCCGAAGCTTTCTTT,TRBJ1-1,TRBD1,TRBV29-1,few
CSARPWGPVQETQYF,TGCAGTGCTAGACCCTGGGGACCAGTTCAAGAGACCCAGTACTTC,TRBJ2-5,.,TRBV20-1,.
CASSISVGIYEQYF,TGTGCCAGCAGTATCTCCGTTGGGATCTACGAGCAGTACTTC,TRBJ2-7,.,TRBV6-1,.
CASRGSHKQYF,TGTGCCAGTCGGGGGTCGCACAAGCAGTACTTC,TRBJ2-7,.,TRBV19,.
CASSYSGLAGSSYEQYF,TGTGCCAGCAGTTACTCCGGACTAGCGGGTAGCTCCTACGAGCAGTACTTC,TRBJ2-7,TRBD2,TRBV6-5,.
CASSLGVYNEQFF,TGTGCCAGCAGTTTAGGAGTTTACAATGAGCAGTTCTTC,TRBJ2-1,.,TRBV27,.
CASRIRAMNTEAFF,TGTGCCAGCAGGATCAGGGCTATGAACACTGAAGCTTTCTTT,TRBJ1-1,.,TRBV2,many
CSVEGQRLGGYTF,TGCAGCGTTGAAGGACAACGACTCGGAGGCTACACCTTC,TRBJ1-2,.,TRBV29-1,.
CSASSGQLSSGNTMYF,TGCAGTGCTAGTTCCGGACAGTTAAGCTCTGGAAACACCATGTATTTT,TRBJ1-3,.,TRBV20-1,.
CASSLDRVVTTEAFF,TGCGCCAGCAGCTTGGACAGGGTCGTGACCACTGAAGCTTTCTTT,TRBJ1-1,.,TRBV5-1,once
CASSPRDRLYEQYF,TGTGCCAGCAGTCCCCGGGACAGGTTATACGAGCAGTACTTC,TRBJ2-7,TRBD1,TRBV12-3/TRBV12-4,.
CASSSPGTGVSYEQYF,TGTGCCAGCAGTTCTCCCGGGACAGGGGTGTCCTACGAGCAGTACTTC,TRBJ2-7,TRBD1,TRBV6-5,many